This T cell receptor beta chain was retrieved from a study of response to subunit inactivated influenza vaccine. Study-wide points: The study's authors posited that every seasonal influenza vaccination enlists few new T cells.

Trimming took 7 bases from V and 2 from J; bases not matched to a gene: 4. The CDR3 is 15 residues long. Germline CDR1 and CDR2: SNHLY and FYNNEI. There are a few counts of this clonotype. Its antigen is not identified. MiXCR, applied by TCRdb to the RT-PCR reads, yields one record per CDR3 protein. This table has under 850,000 distinct CDR3 sequences, around 18% appearing once. Source: PBMCs from blood, taken 4 to 6 days after vaccination. This chain connects TRBV2 to TRBJ2-3; the match to TRBD2 covers 12 bases. The receptor was isolated from a man aged 50 or older who received an inactivated influenza vaccine. In DNA, the CDR3 is TGTGCCAGCATAGGACTAGCGGGAATCACAGATACGCAGTATTTT. This gives the protein CASIGLAGITDTQYF. Looking up the rest from reference TRBV2 and TRBJ2-3 gives the full variable domain: EPEVTQTPSHQVTQMGQEVILRCVPISNHLYFYWYRQILGQKVEFLVSFYNNEISEKSEIFDDQFSVERPDGSNFTLKIRSTKLEDSAMYFCASIGLAGITDTQYFGPGTRLTVL.